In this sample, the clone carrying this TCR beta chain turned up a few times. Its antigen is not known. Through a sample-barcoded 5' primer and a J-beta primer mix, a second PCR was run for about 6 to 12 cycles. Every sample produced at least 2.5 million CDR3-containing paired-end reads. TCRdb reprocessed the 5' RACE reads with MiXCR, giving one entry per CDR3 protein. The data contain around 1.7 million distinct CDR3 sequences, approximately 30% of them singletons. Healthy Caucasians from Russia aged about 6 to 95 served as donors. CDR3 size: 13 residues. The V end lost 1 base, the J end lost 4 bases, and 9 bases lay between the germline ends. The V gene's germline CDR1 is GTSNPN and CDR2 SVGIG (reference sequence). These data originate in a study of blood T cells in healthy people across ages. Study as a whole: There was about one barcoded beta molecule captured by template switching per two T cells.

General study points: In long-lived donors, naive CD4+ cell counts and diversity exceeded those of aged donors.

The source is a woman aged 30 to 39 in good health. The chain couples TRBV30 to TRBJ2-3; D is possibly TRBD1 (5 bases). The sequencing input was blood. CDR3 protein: CAWSAKGSDTQYF. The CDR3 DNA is TGTGCCTGGAGTGCAAAGGGGTCAGATACGCAGTATTTT.